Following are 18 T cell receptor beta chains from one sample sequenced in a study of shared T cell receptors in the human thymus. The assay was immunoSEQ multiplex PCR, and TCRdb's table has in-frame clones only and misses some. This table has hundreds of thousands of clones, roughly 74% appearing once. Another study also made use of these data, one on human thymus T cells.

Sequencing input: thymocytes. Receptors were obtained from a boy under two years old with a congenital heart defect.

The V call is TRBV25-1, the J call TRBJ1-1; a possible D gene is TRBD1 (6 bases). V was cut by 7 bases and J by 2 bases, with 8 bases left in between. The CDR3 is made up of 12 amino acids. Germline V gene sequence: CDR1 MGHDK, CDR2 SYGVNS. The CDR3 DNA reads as TGTGCCAGCAAAGGGGGAAACACTGAAGCTTTCTTT. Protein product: CASKGGNTEAFF.

The CDR3 loop reads CASSRVLANEKLFF. CDR3 coding DNA: TGTGCCAGCTCACGAGTGTTGGCTAATGAAAAACTGTTTTTT. The genes are TRBV18 and TRBJ1-4; no reliable D call. CDR3 length equals 14 residues. Trimming shortened V by 4 bases and J by 3 bases, and 9 bases separated the two germline ends. CDR1 and CDR2 from the germline V gene are KGHSH and LQKENI. Full variable domain (remainder filled in from reference TRBV18 and TRBJ1-4): NAGVMQNPRHLVRRRGQEARLRCSPMKGHSHVYWYRQLPEEGLKFMVYLQKENIIDESGMPKERFSAEFPKEGPSILRIQQVVRGDSAAYFCASSRVLANEKLFFGSGTQLSVL.

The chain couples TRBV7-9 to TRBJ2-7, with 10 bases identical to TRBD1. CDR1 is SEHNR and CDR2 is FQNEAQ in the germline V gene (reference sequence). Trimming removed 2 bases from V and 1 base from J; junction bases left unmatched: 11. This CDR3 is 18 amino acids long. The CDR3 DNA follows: TGTGCCAGCAGCTTACTGGAGACAGGGGGCCCCTTATCCTACGAGCAGTACTTC. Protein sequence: CASSLLETGGPLSYEQYF.

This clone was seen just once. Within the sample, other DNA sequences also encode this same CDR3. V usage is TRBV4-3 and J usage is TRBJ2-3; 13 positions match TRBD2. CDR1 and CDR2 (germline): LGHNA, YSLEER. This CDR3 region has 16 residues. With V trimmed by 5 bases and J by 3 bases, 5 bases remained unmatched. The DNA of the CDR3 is TGCGCCAGCAGCTTACGGACTAGCGGGAGAACAGATACGCAGTATTTT. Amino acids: CASSLRTSGRTDTQYF.

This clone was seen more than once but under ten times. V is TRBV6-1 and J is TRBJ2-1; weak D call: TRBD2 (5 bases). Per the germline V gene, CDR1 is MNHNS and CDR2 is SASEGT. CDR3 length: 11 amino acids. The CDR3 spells CAMGSLDEQFF. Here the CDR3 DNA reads TGTGCGATGGGGAGTTTAGATGAGCAGTTCTTC.

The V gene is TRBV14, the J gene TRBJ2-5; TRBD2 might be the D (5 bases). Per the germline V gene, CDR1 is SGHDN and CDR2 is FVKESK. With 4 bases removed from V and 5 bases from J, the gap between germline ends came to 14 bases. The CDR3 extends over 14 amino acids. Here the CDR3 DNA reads TGTGCCAGCAGCCCAGCGGAGCCGGGGGAGACCCAGTACTTC. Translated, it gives CASSPAEPGETQYF.

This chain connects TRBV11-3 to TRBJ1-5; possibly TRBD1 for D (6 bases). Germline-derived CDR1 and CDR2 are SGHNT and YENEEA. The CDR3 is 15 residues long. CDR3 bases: TGTTGGTTCCTCAGGGGATCGGTTAGCAATCAGCCCCAGCATTTT. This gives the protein CWFLRGSVSNQPQHF. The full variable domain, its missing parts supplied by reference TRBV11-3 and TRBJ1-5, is EAGVVQSPRYKIIEKKQPVAFWCNPISGHNTLYWYLQNLGQGPELLIRYENEEAVDDSQLPKDRFSAERLKGVDSTLKIQPAELGDSAVYLCWFLRGSVSNQPQHFGDGTRLSIL.

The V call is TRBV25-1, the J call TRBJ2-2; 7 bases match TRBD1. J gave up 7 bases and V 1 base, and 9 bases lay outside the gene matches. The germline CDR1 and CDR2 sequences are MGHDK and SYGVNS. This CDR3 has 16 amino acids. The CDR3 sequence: CASSELLRGPGGELFF. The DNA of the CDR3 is TGTGCCAGCAGTGAATTATTGAGGGGGCCAGGCGGGGAGCTGTTTTTT.

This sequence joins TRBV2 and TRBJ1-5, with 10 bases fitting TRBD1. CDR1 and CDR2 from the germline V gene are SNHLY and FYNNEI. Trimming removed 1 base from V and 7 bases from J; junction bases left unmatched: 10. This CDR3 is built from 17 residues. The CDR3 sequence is CASSEDGDRGLRQPQHF. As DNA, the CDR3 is TGTGCCAGCAGTGAAGATGGAGACAGGGGGCTAAGACAGCCCCAGCATTTT.

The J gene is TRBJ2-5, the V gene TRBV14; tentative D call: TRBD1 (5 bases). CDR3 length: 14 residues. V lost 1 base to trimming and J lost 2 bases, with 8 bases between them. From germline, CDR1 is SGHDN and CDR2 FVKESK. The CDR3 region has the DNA TGTGCCAGCAGCCAAGGGGCAGGGCAAGAGACCCAGTACTTC. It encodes CASSQGAGQETQYF.

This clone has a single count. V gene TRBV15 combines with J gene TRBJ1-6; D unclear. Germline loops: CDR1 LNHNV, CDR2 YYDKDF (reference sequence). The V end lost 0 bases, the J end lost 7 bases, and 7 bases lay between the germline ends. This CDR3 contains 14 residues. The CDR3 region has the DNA TGTGCCACCAGCAGAGATGCCGGGAATTCACCCCTCCACTTT. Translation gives CATSRDAGNSPLHF.

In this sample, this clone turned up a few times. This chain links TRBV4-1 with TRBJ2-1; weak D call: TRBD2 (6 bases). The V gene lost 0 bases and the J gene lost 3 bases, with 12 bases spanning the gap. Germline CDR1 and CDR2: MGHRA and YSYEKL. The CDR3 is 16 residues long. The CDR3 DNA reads TGCGCCAGCAGCCAAGACCCACTAGCTTTCTACAATGAGCAGTTCTTC. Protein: CASSQDPLAFYNEQFF.

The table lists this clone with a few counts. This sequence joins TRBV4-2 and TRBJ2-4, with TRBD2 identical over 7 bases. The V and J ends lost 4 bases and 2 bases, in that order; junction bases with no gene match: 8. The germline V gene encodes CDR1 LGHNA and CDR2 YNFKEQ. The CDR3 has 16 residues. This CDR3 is CASSLGDYLPKNIQYF. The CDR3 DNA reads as TGTGCCAGCAGCCTCGGGGACTATTTGCCCAAAAACATTCAGTACTTC.

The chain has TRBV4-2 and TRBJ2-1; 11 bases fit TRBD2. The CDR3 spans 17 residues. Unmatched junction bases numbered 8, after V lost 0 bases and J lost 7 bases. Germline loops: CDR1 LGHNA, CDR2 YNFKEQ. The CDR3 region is CASSQDRKLAGVNEQFF. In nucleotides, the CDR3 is TGTGCCAGCAGCCAAGATCGTAAACTAGCGGGGGTGAATGAGCAGTTCTTC.

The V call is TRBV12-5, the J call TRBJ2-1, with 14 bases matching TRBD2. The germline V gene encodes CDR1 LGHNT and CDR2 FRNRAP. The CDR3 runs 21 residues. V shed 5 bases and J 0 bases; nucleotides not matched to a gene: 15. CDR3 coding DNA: TGTGCTAGTGGTCCCGGGGGTGCCAGGACTAGCGGGGGGAGCTCCTACAATGAGCAGTTCTTC. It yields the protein CASGPGGARTSGGSSYNEQFF.

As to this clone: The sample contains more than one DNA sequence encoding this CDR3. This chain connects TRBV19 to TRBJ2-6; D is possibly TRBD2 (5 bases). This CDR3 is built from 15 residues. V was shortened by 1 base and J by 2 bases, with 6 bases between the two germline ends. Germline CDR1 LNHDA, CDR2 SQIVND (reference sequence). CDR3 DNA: TGTGCCAGTAGTATAGGAGGGCCTGGGGCCAACGTCCTGACTTTC. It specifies CASSIGGPGANVLTF.

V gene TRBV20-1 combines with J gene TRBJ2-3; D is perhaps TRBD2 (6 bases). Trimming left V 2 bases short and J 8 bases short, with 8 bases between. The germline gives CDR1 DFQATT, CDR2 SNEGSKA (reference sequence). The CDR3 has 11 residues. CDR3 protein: CSARSGFTQYF. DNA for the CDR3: TGCAGTGCTAGAAGCGGGTTTACGCAGTATTTT.

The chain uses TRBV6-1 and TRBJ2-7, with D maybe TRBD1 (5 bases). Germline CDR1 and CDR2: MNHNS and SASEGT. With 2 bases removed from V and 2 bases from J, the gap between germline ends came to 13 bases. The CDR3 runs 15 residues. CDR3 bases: TGTGCCAGCAGTGAAAGGGGCAGGATAACCTACGAGCAGTACTTC. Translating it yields CASSERGRITYEQYF.